The sequence of this TCR beta chain was determined in a study of blood T cell repertoires in COVID-19. The overall study: There were acute and convalescent COVID-19 samples, and they came from the United States, Italy and Spain. The cDNA or gDNA used as material had been derived from T cells, B-cell-depleted T cells, or PBMCs.

As handled by the study authors: Estimated nucleated cell counts came from reference gene primer amplification. The protocol was immunoSEQ multiplex PCR, while the TCRdb copy is restricted to in-frame clones and leaves out a portion. That table furnishes V, J and clone size, whereas the DNA furnished D and trimming. In the table there are fewer than 200,000 clones, about 79% of which are singletons. Trimming removed 7 bases at V and 0 bases at J, with 15 bases between. The CDR3 runs 15 residues. The germline V gene has CDR1 MNHEY and CDR2 SVGAGI. The receptor comes from a woman in her 70s with acute or convalescent COVID-19. V and J are TRBV6-5 and TRBJ1-2, with D possibly TRBD1 on 6 matching bases. Sequencing was performed on peripheral blood. CDR3 sequence reads: CASTEWDTANYGYTF. Written as DNA, the CDR3 is TGTGCCAGCACCGAATGGGACACAGCTAACTATGGCTACACCTTC.